A selection of T cell receptor beta chains follows, all from one sample in a study of T cell changes during pregnancy in multiple sclerosis. TCRdb keeps only in-frame clones here, not all; method: immunoSEQ multiplex PCR. This table has some 35,000 clones, around nine tenths appearing once. This specimen consisted of CD4+ T cells from peripheral blood mononuclear cells, obtained after pregnancy. These receptors were obtained from a female donor in good health, enrolled as a control in a pregnancy study. The CDR3 runs from the conserved cysteine through the conserved F or W. A D gene is named only where the DNA matches it firmly. Some rows mark clone size as missing; the rest say once, few, many or name a class of expanded clone.

J: TRBJ2-7
length: 16
size: .
D: TRBD2
V: TRBV28
CDR3: CASSLWFSGRAYEQYF
DNA: TGTGCCAGCAGTTTATGGTTTAGCGGGAGGGCCTACGAGCAGTACTTC

J: TRBJ1-5
length: 15
size: .
D: .
V: TRBV27
CDR3: CASSQRAGGNQPQHF
DNA: TGTGCCAGCAGCCAAAGGGCAGGGGGCAATCAGCCCCAGCATTTT

J: TRBJ2-2
length: 12
size: .
D: .
V: TRBV29-1
CDR3: CSVESGSGELFF
DNA: TGCAGCGTTGAGTCGGGGTCTGGGGAGCTGTTTTTT

J: TRBJ1-1
length: 11
size: .
D: .
V: TRBV10-3
CDR3: CAASGAVEAFF
DNA: TGTGCCGCCAGCGGGGCGGTTGAAGCTTTCTTT

J: TRBJ1-1
length: 16
size: .
D: .
V: TRBV5-1
CDR3: CARSIKGPPMTTEAFF
DNA: TGCGCCAGGAGTATAAAGGGGCCACCCATGACTACTGAAGCTTTCTTT

J: TRBJ1-5
length: 16
size: .
D: .
V: TRBV27
CDR3: CASSPAESYSNQPQHF
DNA: TGTGCCAGCAGCCCCGCCGAAAGCTATAGCAATCAGCCCCAGCATTTT

J: TRBJ1-2
length: 13
size: .
D: .
V: TRBV10-3
CDR3: CAISEEVKDGYTF
DNA: TGTGCCATCAGCGAAGAGGTTAAGGATGGCTACACCTTC

J: TRBJ1-6
length: 16
size: few
D: TRBD1
V: TRBV5-4
CDR3: CASSPIDRGPDSPLHF
DNA: TGTGCCAGCAGCCCCATAGACAGGGGGCCGGATTCACCCCTCCACTTT

J: TRBJ2-7
length: 14
size: .
D: .
V: TRBV5-6
CDR3: CASSRVDGYYEQYF
DNA: TGTGCCAGCAGCCGGGTAGACGGATACTACGAGCAGTACTTC

J: TRBJ2-3
length: 16
size: .
D: .
V: TRBV30
CDR3: CAWSTGGRGGADTQYF
DNA: TGTGCCTGGAGCACGGGCGGGAGAGGGGGAGCAGATACGCAGTATTTT

J: TRBJ1-1
length: 16
size: .
D: TRBD1
V: TRBV27
CDR3: CASSSRQGVMNTEAFF
DNA: TGTGCCAGCAGTTCCCGACAGGGGGTTATGAACACTGAAGCTTTCTTT

J: TRBJ1-1
length: 13
size: .
D: .
V: TRBV19
CDR3: CASSIQGIAEAFF
DNA: TGTGCCAGTAGTATCCAGGGGATCGCTGAAGCTTTCTTT

J: TRBJ1-3
length: 13
size: .
D: .
V: TRBV9
CDR3: CASSRSSGNTIYF
DNA: TGTGCCAGCAGCCGTAGCTCTGGAAACACCATATATTTT

J: TRBJ2-7
length: 15
size: .
D: .
V: TRBV5-1
CDR3: CASSPLDSSSYEQYF
DNA: TGCGCCAGCAGCCCCTTAGACTCGAGCTCCTACGAGCAGTACTTC

J: TRBJ2-1
length: 16
size: .
D: .
V: TRBV5-8
CDR3: CASSLGLRDSYNEQFF
DNA: TGTGCCAGCAGCTTGGGTTTGCGGGACTCCTACAATGAGCAGTTCTTC

J: TRBJ2-7
length: 13
size: .
D: .
V: TRBV11-3
CDR3: CASSFGSNYEQYF
DNA: TGTGCCAGCAGCTTCGGGTCTAACTACGAGCAGTACTTC

J: TRBJ1-1
length: 13
size: few
D: .
V: TRBV4-3
CDR3: CASSHEGGGEAFF
DNA: TGCGCCAGCAGCCACGAGGGTGGCGGTGAAGCTTTCTTT

J: TRBJ2-5
length: 17
size: .
D: TRBD2
V: TRBV27
CDR3: CASSFSGTSGRGETQYF
DNA: TGTGCCAGCAGTTTTTCCGGGACTAGCGGGAGGGGAGAGACCCAGTACTTC

J: TRBJ2-5
length: 14
size: .
D: TRBD2
V: TRBV14
CDR3: CASSQAGVQETQYF
DNA: TGTGCCAGCAGTCAAGCGGGGGTTCAAGAGACCCAGTACTTC

J: TRBJ2-6
length: 15
size: few
D: .
V: TRBV6-5
CDR3: CASSYSIASSNVLTF
DNA: TGTGCCAGCAGTTACTCGATAGCCAGCTCAAACGTCCTGACTTTC

J: TRBJ2-4
length: 14
size: .
D: .
V: TRBV5-1
CDR3: CASRSGGSSNIQYF
DNA: TGCGCCAGCCGGTCGGGGGGCAGTAGTAACATTCAGTACTTC

J: TRBJ1-6
length: 18
size: .
D: TRBD1
V: TRBV28
CDR3: CASSPSDPTGLGASPLHF
DNA: TGTGCCAGCAGTCCATCGGATCCGACAGGGTTAGGGGCTTCACCCCTCCACTTT

J: TRBJ2-2
length: 15
size: .
D: .
V: TRBV28
CDR3: CASSLPQGGTGELFF
DNA: TGTGCCAGCAGTTTACCCCAGGGGGGCACCGGGGAGCTGTTTTTT

J: TRBJ1-2
length: 11
size: .
D: .
V: TRBV5-6
CDR3: CASSDSYGYTF
DNA: TGTGCCAGCAGTGACAGCTATGGCTACACCTTC

J: TRBJ1-1
length: 13
size: .
D: .
V: TRBV6-1
CDR3: CASSDNRVTEAFF
DNA: TGTGCCAGCAGTGACAACAGGGTCACTGAAGCTTTCTTT

J: TRBJ2-1
length: 15
size: once
D: TRBD2
V: TRBV5-1
CDR3: CASSSSGSSYNEQFF
DNA: TGCGCCAGCAGCTCTAGCGGGAGCTCCTACAATGAGCAGTTCTTC

J: TRBJ2-7
length: 11
size: .
D: .
V: TRBV2
CDR3: CASSGSYEQYF
DNA: TGTGCCAGCAGTGGTAGCTACGAGCAGTACTTC

J: TRBJ2-3
length: 12
size: .
D: TRBD2
V: TRBV10-3
CDR3: CAIRGLADTQYF
DNA: TGTGCCATCCGCGGACTAGCAGATACGCAGTATTTT

J: TRBJ1-2
length: 12
size: .
D: .
V: TRBV18
CDR3: CASSQGNYGYTF
DNA: TGTGCCAGCTCACAGGGGAACTATGGCTACACCTTC

J: TRBJ2-7
length: 17
size: .
D: .
V: TRBV7-9
CDR3: CASSLDRWGGYSYEQYF
DNA: TGTGCCAGCAGCTTAGATCGCTGGGGCGGCTACTCCTACGAGCAGTACTTC

J: TRBJ2-2
length: 19
size: .
D: TRBD2
V: TRBV4-1
CDR3: CASSQGPGLAGGNTGELFF
DNA: TGCGCCAGCAGCCAAGGTCCGGGACTAGCGGGAGGGAACACCGGGGAGCTGTTTTTT

J: TRBJ1-5
length: 16
size: once
D: .
V: TRBV2
CDR3: CASSEGGGRGNQPQHF
DNA: TGTGCCAGCAGTGAAGGGGGGGGTAGGGGCAATCAGCCCCAGCATTTT

J: TRBJ2-3
length: 15
size: once
D: TRBD1
V: TRBV30
CDR3: CAWSVRTGGTDTQYF
DNA: TGTGCCTGGAGTGTACGGACAGGGGGCACAGATACGCAGTATTTT

J: TRBJ1-6
length: 15
size: .
D: .
V: TRBV28
CDR3: CASSRWTDDNSPLHF
DNA: TGTGCCAGCAGTCGTTGGACAGATGATAATTCACCCCTCCACTTT

J: TRBJ1-2
length: 12
size: .
D: TRBD1
V: TRBV6-1
CDR3: CASNLQGAGYTF
DNA: TGTGCCAGCAATCTACAGGGGGCGGGCTACACCTTC

J: TRBJ1-6
length: 17
size: .
D: TRBD1
V: TRBV27
CDR3: CASSSPDRDAYNSPLHF
DNA: TGTGCCAGCAGTTCCCCCGACAGGGACGCTTATAATTCACCCCTCCACTTT

J: TRBJ2-7
length: 15
size: .
D: .
V: TRBV4-1
CDR3: CASSQGGWTAYEQYF
DNA: TGCGCCAGCAGCCAGGGGGGGTGGACAGCCTACGAGCAGTACTTC

J: TRBJ1-2
length: 12
size: .
D: TRBD1
V: TRBV28
CDR3: CASLGQNYGYTF
DNA: TGTGCCAGCTTGGGACAGAACTATGGCTACACCTTC

J: TRBJ2-5
length: 13
size: once
D: .
V: TRBV7-2
CDR3: CASSFSGQETQYF
DNA: TGTGCCAGCAGCTTTTCCGGTCAAGAGACCCAGTACTTC

J: TRBJ2-5
length: 16
size: .
D: .
V: TRBV18
CDR3: CASSPPGPTLGGAQYF
DNA: TGTGCCAGCTCACCACCGGGGCCCACGTTAGGAGGGGCCCAGTACTTC

J: TRBJ1-5
length: 14
size: .
D: TRBD1
V: TRBV13
CDR3: CASSIGTDNQPQHF
DNA: TGTGCCAGCAGCATCGGGACAGACAATCAGCCCCAGCATTTT

J: TRBJ2-7
length: 14
size: .
D: TRBD1
V: TRBV11-1
CDR3: CASSTDRLSYEQYF
DNA: TGTGCCAGCAGCACGGACAGGTTATCCTACGAGCAGTACTTC

J: TRBJ1-1
length: 14
size: .
D: TRBD1
V: TRBV6-6
CDR3: CASRDSFGVVETFF
DNA: TGTGCCAGCCGGGACAGTTTTGGAGTTGTTGAAACTTTCTTT

J: TRBJ2-3
length: 16
size: .
D: TRBD2
V: TRBV19
CDR3: CASSTLAGSLLDTQYF
DNA: TGTGCCAGTAGTACCCTAGCGGGATCCCTTTTGGATACGCAGTATTTT

J: TRBJ2-7
length: 16
size: once
D: TRBD1
V: TRBV4-3
CDR3: CASSQESRGPTYEQYF
DNA: TGCGCCAGCAGCCAAGAAAGCAGGGGGCCAACCTACGAGCAGTACTTC

J: TRBJ2-5
length: 16
size: .
D: TRBD1
V: TRBV7-3
CDR3: CASSPYSGQREETQYF
DNA: TGTGCCAGCAGCCCATACTCGGGACAGAGGGAAGAGACCCAGTACTTC

J: TRBJ1-2
length: 15
size: few
D: .
V: TRBV7-9
CDR3: CASSLGLGSGNGYTF
DNA: TGTGCCAGCAGCTTAGGGCTGGGGAGCGGTAATGGCTACACCTTC

J: TRBJ2-6
length: 14
size: few
D: .
V: TRBV5-6
CDR3: CASSFPAGANVLTF
DNA: TGTGCCAGCAGCTTTCCGGCTGGGGCCAACGTCCTGACTTTC

J: TRBJ2-5
length: 15
size: .
D: TRBD2
V: TRBV5-4
CDR3: CASSPLAGGPETQYF
DNA: TGTGCCAGCAGCCCTCTAGCGGGGGGCCCAGAGACCCAGTACTTC

J: TRBJ2-5
length: 12
size: .
D: .
V: TRBV7-2
CDR3: CASSPAGETQYF
DNA: TGTGCCAGCAGCCCGGCGGGAGAGACCCAGTACTTC

J: TRBJ2-1
length: 17
size: .
D: .
V: TRBV7-9
CDR3: CASSREGDPFLYNEQFF
DNA: TGTGCCAGCAGCAGAGAAGGAGACCCCTTTCTCTACAATGAGCAGTTCTTC

J: TRBJ2-7
length: 16
size: .
D: TRBD2
V: TRBV7-2
CDR3: CASSFEGLAASYEQYF
DNA: TGTGCCAGCAGCTTTGAAGGACTAGCCGCCTCCTACGAGCAGTACTTC

J: TRBJ1-2
length: 14
size: .
D: .
V: TRBV2
CDR3: CASSQEGTNYGYTF
DNA: TGTGCCAGCAGTCAGGAAGGTACTAACTATGGCTACACCTTC

J: TRBJ2-5
length: 16
size: .
D: .
V: TRBV5-1
CDR3: CASSPSVGGGQETQYF
DNA: TGCGCCAGCAGCCCCTCCGTAGGGGGGGGGCAAGAGACCCAGTACTTC

J: TRBJ1-1
length: 13
size: .
D: .
V: TRBV10-3
CDR3: CAIQPGGSTEAFF
DNA: TGTGCCATTCAACCGGGAGGGAGCACTGAAGCTTTCTTT